What follows describes a single TCR beta chain. The sample comes from a study of OX40 agonist ivuxolimab in advanced cancers. Study at large: Partial responses were recorded for three patients, including one with hepatocellular carcinoma and two with cutaneous melanoma.

People who had autoimmune disease history or systemic immunosuppression were excluded. The table came from immunoSEQ multiplex PCR; TCRdb's copy has only in-frame clones and leaves some out. The table records 65,000 to 80,000 clones, over 90% of them present only once. V trimming: 0 bases; J trimming: 6 bases; junction bases outside the gene matches: 7. The CDR3 has 15 residues. Germline V CDR1 and CDR2: WNHNN, SYGVQD (reference sequence). The chain has TRBV10-1 and TRBJ2-7; 8 bases line up with TRBD1. Sequencing used CD4+ or CD8+ T cells sorted from blood, obtained in a trial of the OX40 agonist ivuxolimab. The sequence was obtained from an adult with an advanced solid tumor such as melanoma, head and neck, liver or kidney cancer. This CDR3 reads CASSESTRQGREQYF. The CDR3 DNA sequence: TGCGCCAGCAGTGAGTCGACTCGACAGGGGCGCGAGCAGTACTTC.